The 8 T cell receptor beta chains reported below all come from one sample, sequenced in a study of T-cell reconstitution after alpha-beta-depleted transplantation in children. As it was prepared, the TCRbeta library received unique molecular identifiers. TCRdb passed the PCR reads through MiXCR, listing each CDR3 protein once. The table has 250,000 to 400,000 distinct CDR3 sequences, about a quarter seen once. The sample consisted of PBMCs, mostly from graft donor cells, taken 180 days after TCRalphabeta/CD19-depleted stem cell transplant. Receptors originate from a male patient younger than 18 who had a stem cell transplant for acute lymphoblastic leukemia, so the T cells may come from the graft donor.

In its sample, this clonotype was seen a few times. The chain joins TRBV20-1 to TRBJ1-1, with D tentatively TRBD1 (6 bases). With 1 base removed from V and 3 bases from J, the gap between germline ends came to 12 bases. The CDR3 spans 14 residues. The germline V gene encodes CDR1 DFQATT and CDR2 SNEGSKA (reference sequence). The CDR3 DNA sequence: TGCAGTGCTAGAGGGCGGGGGGCGTACACTGAAGCTTTCTTT. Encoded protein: CSARGRGAYTEAFF.

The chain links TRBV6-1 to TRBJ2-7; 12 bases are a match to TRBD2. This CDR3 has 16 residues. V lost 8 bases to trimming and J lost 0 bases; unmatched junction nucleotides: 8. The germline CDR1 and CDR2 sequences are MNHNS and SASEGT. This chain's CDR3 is CASEGTSGPSSYEQYF. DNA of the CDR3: TGTGCCAGCGAAGGGACTAGCGGGCCCAGCTCCTACGAGCAGTACTTC.

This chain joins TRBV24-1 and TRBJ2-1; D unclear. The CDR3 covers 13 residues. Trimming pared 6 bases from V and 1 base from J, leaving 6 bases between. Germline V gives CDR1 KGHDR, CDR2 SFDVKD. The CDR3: CATSLASYNEQFF. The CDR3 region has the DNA TGTGCCACCAGTTTGGCTTCCTACAATGAGCAGTTCTTC.

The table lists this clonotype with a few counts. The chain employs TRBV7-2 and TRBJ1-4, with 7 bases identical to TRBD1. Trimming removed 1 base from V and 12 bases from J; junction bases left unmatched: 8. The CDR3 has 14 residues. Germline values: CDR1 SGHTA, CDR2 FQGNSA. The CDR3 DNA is TGTGCCAGCAGCTTAGGCCAGCCAAGGGGGCAACTGTTTTTT. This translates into CASSLGQPRGQLFF.

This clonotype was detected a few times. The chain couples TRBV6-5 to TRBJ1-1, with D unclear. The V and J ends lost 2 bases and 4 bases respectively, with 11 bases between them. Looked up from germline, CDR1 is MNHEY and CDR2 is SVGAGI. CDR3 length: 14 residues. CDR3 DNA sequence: TGTGCCAGCAGTTACGCCGGGTGGAGCACTGAAGCTTTCTTT. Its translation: CASSYAGWSTEAFF.

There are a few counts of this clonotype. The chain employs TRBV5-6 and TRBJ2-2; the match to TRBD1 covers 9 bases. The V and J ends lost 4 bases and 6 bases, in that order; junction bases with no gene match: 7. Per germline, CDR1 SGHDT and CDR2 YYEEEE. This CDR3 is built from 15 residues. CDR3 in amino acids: CASSPGDRDAGELFF. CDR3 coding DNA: TGTGCCAGCAGCCCCGGGGACAGGGACGCCGGGGAGCTGTTTTTT. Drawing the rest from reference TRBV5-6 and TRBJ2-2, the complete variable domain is DAGVTQSPTHLIKTRGQQVTLRCSPKSGHDTVSWYQQALGQGPQFIFQYYEEEERQRGNFPDRFSGHQFPNYSSELNVNALLLGDSALYLCASSPGDRDAGELFFGEGSRLTVL.

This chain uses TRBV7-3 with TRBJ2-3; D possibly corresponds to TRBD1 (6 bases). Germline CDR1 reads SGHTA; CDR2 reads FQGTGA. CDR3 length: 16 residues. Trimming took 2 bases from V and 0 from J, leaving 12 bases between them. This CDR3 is CASSLGNRGSTDTQYF. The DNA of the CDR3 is TGTGCCAGCAGCTTAGGAAATAGGGGGAGCACAGATACGCAGTATTTT.

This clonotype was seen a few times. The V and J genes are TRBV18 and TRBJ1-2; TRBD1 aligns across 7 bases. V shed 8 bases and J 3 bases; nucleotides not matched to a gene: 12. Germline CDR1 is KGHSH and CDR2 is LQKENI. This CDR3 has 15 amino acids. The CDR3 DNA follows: TGTGCCAGCCGGGACAGAACTCTTTCGCACTATGGCTACACCTTC. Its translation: CASRDRTLSHYGYTF.